This T cell receptor (beta chain) was identified during a study of blood T cell repertoires in COVID-19. Study-wide background: Samples representing acute and convalescent COVID-19 were sourced from the United States, Italy and Spain. T cells, B-cell-depleted T cells, or PBMCs supplied cDNA or gDNA.

Seattle cases were enrolled at active infection and followed longitudinally. Original analysis: Amplification of reference gene primers provided the estimated nucleated cell counts. The table came from immunoSEQ multiplex PCR; TCRdb's copy has only in-frame clones and leaves some out. V and J calls and clone size are given by that table; D and trimming were obtained from the DNA. This table has 180,000 or so clones, 80% to 90% appearing once. Losses at the gene ends were 10 bases for V and 10 bases for J; bases not matched to a gene: 10. CDR1 LNHDA and CDR2 SQIVND come from the germline V gene (reference sequence). This CDR3 spans 14 amino acids.

Sequencing was performed on peripheral blood. This clonotype was obtained from a woman in her 70s with COVID-19, enrolled during active disease. V usage is TRBV19 and J usage is TRBJ1-6; 10 nucleotides line up with TRBD1. CDR3 nucleotides: TGTGCCACGAGACCGGGACAGGGGTTCTCACCCCTCCACTTT. The encoded protein is CATRPGQGFSPLHF.